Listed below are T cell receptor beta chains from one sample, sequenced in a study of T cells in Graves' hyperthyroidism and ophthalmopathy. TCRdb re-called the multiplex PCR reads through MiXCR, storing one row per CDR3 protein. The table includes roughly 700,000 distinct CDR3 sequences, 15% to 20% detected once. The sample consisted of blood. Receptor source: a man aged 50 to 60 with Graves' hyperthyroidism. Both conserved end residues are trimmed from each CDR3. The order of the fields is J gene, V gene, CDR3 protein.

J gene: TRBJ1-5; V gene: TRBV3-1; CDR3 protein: ASSQIGGNQPQH
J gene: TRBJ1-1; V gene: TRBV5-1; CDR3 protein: ASSFGEITEAF
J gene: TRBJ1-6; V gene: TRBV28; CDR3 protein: ASSLRLHNSPLH
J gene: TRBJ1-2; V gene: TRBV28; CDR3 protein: ASSETGGGYGYT
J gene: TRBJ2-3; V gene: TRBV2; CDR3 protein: ASGEGATSTDTQY
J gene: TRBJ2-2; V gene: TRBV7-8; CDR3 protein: ASSPRVAGEWELF
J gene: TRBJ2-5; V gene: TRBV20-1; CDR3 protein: SARRDGRGETQY
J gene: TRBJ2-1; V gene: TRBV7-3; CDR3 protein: ASSLRGGTSGSYNEQF
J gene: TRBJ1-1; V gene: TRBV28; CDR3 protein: ASSPANRASRNTEAF
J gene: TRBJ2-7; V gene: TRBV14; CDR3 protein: ASSQAWNYEQY
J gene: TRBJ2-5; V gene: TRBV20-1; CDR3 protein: SASLRLTGYPVETQY
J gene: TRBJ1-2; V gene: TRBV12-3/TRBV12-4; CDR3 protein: ASSLAQMYGYT
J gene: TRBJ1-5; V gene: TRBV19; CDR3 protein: ASSGYSEGPQH
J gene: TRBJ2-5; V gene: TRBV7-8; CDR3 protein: ASSKQNSYQETQY
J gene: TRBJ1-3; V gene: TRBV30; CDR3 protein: AWCSRGAVGNTIY
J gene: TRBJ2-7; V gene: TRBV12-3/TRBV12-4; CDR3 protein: ASSLFKDGDVQY
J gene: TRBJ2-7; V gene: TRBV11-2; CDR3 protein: ASSPPAGSHEQY
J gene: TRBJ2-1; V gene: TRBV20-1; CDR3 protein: SARPGQKPNEQF
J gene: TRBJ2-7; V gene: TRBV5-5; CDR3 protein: ASSLSLELY
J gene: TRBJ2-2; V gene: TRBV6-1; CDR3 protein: ASMGWGLQLNTGELF
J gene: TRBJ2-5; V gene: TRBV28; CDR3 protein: ASSFSSGSYQETQY
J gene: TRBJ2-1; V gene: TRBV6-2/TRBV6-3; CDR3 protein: ASSYPFTYAVYNEQF
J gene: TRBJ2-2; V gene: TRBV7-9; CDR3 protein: ASSQQGLNTGELF
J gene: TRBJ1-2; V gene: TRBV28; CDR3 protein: ASSLPTGFDYGYT
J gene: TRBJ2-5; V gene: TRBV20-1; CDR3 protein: SAQGLAGVETQY
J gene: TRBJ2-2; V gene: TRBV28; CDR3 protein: ASAIAVTGELF
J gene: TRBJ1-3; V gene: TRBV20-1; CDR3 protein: SAPTGTGNTIY
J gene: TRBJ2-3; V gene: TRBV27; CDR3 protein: ASSLSGFHTQY
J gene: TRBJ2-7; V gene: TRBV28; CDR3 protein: ASSEAGHSYEQY
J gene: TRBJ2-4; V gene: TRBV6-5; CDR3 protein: ASSYRPRGLAGGPIKNIQY
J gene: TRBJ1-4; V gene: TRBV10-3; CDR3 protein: AISDSRGDNEKLF
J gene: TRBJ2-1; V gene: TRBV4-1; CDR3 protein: ASSHSRDRGANEQF
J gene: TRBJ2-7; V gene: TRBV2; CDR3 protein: ASSDGPTYEQY
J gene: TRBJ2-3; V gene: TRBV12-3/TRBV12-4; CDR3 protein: ASSIGGYSTDTQY
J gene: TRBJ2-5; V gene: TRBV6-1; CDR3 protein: ASSQPLRLAGGPQETQY
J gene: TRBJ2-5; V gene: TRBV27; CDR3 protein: ASSPWTSGRETQY
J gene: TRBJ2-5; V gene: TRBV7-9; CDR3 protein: ASTPRDKFQETQY
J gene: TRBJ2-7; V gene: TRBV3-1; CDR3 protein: ASSQGKGRVYEQY
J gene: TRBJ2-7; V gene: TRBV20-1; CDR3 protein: SARSPGQGIHEQY
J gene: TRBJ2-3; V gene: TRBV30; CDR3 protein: AWTVSLVRTDTQY
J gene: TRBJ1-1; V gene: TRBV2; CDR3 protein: ASSERGKVSEAF
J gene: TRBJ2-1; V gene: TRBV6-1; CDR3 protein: ASSDAGGWGNEQF
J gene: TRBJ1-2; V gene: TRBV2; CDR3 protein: ASGQGKVGYT
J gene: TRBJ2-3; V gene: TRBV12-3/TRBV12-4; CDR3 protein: ASIQRYTDTQY
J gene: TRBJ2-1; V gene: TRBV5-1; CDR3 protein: ASSSGTNSYNEQF
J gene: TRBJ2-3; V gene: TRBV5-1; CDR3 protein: ASSVDSGSSFTDTQY
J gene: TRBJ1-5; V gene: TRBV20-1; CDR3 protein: SARLSNQPQH
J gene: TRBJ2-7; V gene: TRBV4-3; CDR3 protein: ASSPTGVSYEQY
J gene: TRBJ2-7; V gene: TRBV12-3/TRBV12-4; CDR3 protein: ASSFRHTYEQY
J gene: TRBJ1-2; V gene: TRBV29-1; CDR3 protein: SGPSGTGGGYT
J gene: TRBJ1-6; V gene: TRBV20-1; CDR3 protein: SASSTPGRDSPLH
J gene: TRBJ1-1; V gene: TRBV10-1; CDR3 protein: ASSESGLGNTEAF
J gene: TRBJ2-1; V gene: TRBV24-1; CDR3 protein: ATSDFEVGGYNEQF
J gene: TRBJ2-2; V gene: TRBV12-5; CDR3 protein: ASALNTGELF
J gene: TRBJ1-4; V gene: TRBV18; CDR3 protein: ASSRNEKLF
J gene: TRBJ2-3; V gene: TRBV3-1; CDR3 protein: ASSQGRGGTQY